Presented here are 32 T cell receptor beta chains from one specimen sequenced in a study of cytomegalovirus exposure and HLA in healthy donors. Use of 60 Vbeta and 13 Jbeta primers characterized the PCR. The table came from immunoSEQ multiplex PCR; TCRdb's copy has only in-frame clones and leaves some out. In the table there are about 70,000 clones, 86% of which are singletons. The sequenced material came from PBMCs. The receptor set was obtained from a woman under 40 in good health and CMV-seronegative.

This chain connects TRBV7-3 to TRBJ2-1, with TRBD1 as a possible D gene (5 bases). Germline V gene lookup returns CDR1 SGHTA and CDR2 FQGTGA. The CDR3 covers 14 residues. V dropped 5 bases and J dropped 2 bases, with 10 bases sitting between them. CDR3 nucleotides: TGTGCCAGCAGCCCAGGGATTACCTACAATGAGCAGTTCTTC. This codes for CASSPGITYNEQFF.

The chain carries TRBV5-8 and TRBJ2-7; D is perhaps TRBD2 (5 bases). CDR3 length equals 15 residues. Trimming pared 2 bases from V and 1 base from J, leaving 13 bases between. Per the germline V gene, CDR1 is SGHTS and CDR2 is YDEGEE. The CDR3 DNA sequence: TGTGCCAGCAGCTTTAGGGCGGGCAGGTCCTACGAGCAGTACTTC. Translated: CASSFRAGRSYEQYF.

The rearrangement links TRBV6-1 to TRBJ1-2; 7 nucleotides agree with TRBD1. Trimming removed 5 bases from V and 1 base from J; junction bases left unmatched: 4. This CDR3 spans 14 amino acids. Germline CDR1 is MNHNS and CDR2 is SASEGT. CDR3 residues: CASSPTGVNYGYTF. The CDR3 DNA reads TGTGCCAGCAGTCCCACAGGGGTTAACTATGGCTACACCTTC.

This clone was seen only once. The chain couples TRBV7-2 to TRBJ2-3; TRBD2 is a possible D gene (6 bases). The CDR3 extends over 15 amino acids. Between the trimmed V and J ends, which lost 1 base and 4 bases, there was a span of 12 bases. CDR1 and CDR2 from the germline V gene are SGHTA and FQGNSA. The CDR3 sequence: CASSLGGGGPDTQYF. CDR3 DNA sequence: TGTGCCAGCAGCTTAGGGGGCGGAGGGCCAGATACGCAGTATTTT.

The V gene is TRBV7-8, the J gene TRBJ1-5, with D perhaps TRBD1 (6 bases). CDR3 length equals 14 residues. The V gene lost 3 bases and the J gene lost 2 bases, with 8 bases spanning the gap. CDR1 is SGHVS, CDR2 FQNEAQ, per germline. CDR3 nucleotide sequence: TGTGCCAGCAGCTTCCAGGGGCGCAATCAGCCCCAGCATTTT. Residues: CASSFQGRNQPQHF.

This chain links TRBV7-9 with TRBJ2-1, with no clear D. The CDR3 sequence is 14 residues long. Germline V CDR1 and CDR2: SEHNR, FQNEAQ (reference sequence). Between the trimmed V and J ends, which lost 5 bases and 4 bases, there was a span of 12 bases. CDR3 sequence (DNA): TGTGCCAGCAGCGACATCCCGGCTTACAATGAGCAGTTCTTC. Translating it yields CASSDIPAYNEQFF.

The chain combines TRBV7-9 with TRBJ1-3; 7 bases are a match to TRBD1. The germline gives CDR1 SEHNR, CDR2 FQNEAQ (reference sequence). V shed 4 bases, J shed 0 bases, and the junction held 6 bases outside the gene matches. This CDR3 spans 16 amino acids. The CDR3 protein is CASSWAGTDSGNTIYF. CDR3 nucleotides: TGTGCCAGCAGCTGGGCAGGGACAGACTCTGGAAACACCATATATTTT.

This clone was seen only a few times. The chain uses TRBV19 and TRBJ2-7; TRBD2 matches at 9 bases. The ends lost 6 bases at V and 7 bases at J; junction bases unmatched: 7. CDR1 is LNHDA, CDR2 SQIVND, per germline (reference sequence). The CDR3 spans 13 residues. The CDR3 spells CASRGGGAGEQYF. As DNA, the CDR3 is TGTGCCAGTAGAGGCGGGGGGGCAGGGGAGCAGTACTTC. The full variable domain, rest sourced from reference TRBV19 and TRBJ2-7, is DGGITQSPKYLFRKEGQNVTLSCEQNLNHDAMYWYRQDPGQGLRLIYYSQIVNDFQKGDIAEGYSVSREKKESFPLTVTSAQKNPTAFYLCASRGGGAGEQYFGPGTRLTVT.

The chain uses TRBV6-6 and TRBJ2-5; a weak D match, TRBD2 (7 bases). This CDR3 is 15 amino acids long. Per the germline V gene, CDR1 is MNHNY and CDR2 is SVGAGI (reference sequence). Deletions cut 4 bases from V and 5 bases from J, with 17 bases between. The CDR3 DNA is TGTGCCAGCAGTTTGGAGAGGGGGGGATGGGAGACCCAGTACTTC. Protein: CASSLERGGWETQYF.

Of note for this clone: One end of the junction does not line up with germline, which may come from a read error. CDR3 region: CSSSYRLLSSGSFGDEQFF. Here the CDR3 DNA reads TGTTCCAGCAGTTACCGCCTGTTATCTAGCGGGAGTTTTGGGGATGAGCAGTTCTTC. J is TRBJ2-1 and V is TRBV7-9, with TRBD2 identical over 10 bases. Germline CDR1 SEHNR, CDR2 FQNEAQ (reference sequence). This CDR3 has 19 amino acids.

J is TRBJ1-1 and V is TRBV9; the D is unclear. Germline V lookup: CDR1 SGDLS, CDR2 YYNGEE. Trimming cost V 3 bases and J 5 bases, with 11 bases left between them. The CDR3 extends over 13 amino acids. The CDR3 loop is CASSDSPGTEAFF. For the CDR3, the DNA is TGTGCCAGCAGCGACTCCCCAGGTACTGAAGCTTTCTTT.

The V and J genes are TRBV5-4 and TRBJ2-5, with a tentative D call TRBD2 (7 bases). This CDR3 contains 15 residues. The V end lost 1 base, the J end lost 4 bases, and 14 bases lay between the germline ends. In germline, CDR1 is SGHNT, CDR2 YYREEE (reference sequence). CDR3 in amino acids: CASSLRGRGSETQYF. The CDR3 DNA follows: TGTGCCAGCAGCTTGAGAGGGAGGGGGTCAGAGACCCAGTACTTC.

This rearrangement joins TRBV15 to TRBJ2-5, with 9 bases matching TRBD2. V shed 4 bases and J 4 bases; nucleotides not matched to a gene: 1. CDR3 length equals 13 residues. CDR1 and CDR2 (germline): LNHNV, YYDKDF (reference sequence). Here the CDR3 DNA reads TGTGCCACCAGCAAACTAGCGGGAGAGACCCAGTACTTC. Residues: CATSKLAGETQYF.

The rearrangement links TRBV4-2 to TRBJ1-2; D gene uncertain. The CDR3 loop spans 13 amino acids. V was pared by 4 bases and J by 9 bases, with 15 bases between. In germline, CDR1 is LGHNA, CDR2 YNFKEQ. CDR3 loop: CASSPLEEHSYTF. The CDR3 nucleotides are TGTGCCAGCAGCCCCTTAGAGGAGCATAGCTACACCTTC.

V usage is TRBV9 and J usage is TRBJ2-3, with unresolved D. The CDR3 extends over 14 amino acids. Germline V gives CDR1 SGDLS, CDR2 YYNGEE. V was cut by 4 bases and J by 6 bases, with 15 bases left in between. CDR3 nucleotides: TGTGCCAGCAGCATGCGACCGTCAGCGGATACGCAGTATTTT. Residues: CASSMRPSADTQYF.

The chain joins TRBV6-6 to TRBJ1-5; 9 nucleotides match TRBD1. This CDR3 is built from 15 residues. The ends lost 2 bases at V and 1 base at J; junction bases unmatched: 0. Germline lookup yields CDR1 MNHNY and CDR2 SVGAGI (reference sequence). The CDR3 loop is CASSYGTGSNQPQHF. In nucleotides, the CDR3 is TGTGCCAGCAGTTACGGGACAGGGAGCAATCAGCCCCAGCATTTT.

The chain uses TRBV9 and TRBJ2-2, with TRBD1 as a possible D gene (5 bases). The CDR3 runs 16 residues. CDR1 and CDR2 (germline): SGDLS, YYNGEE. Trimming shortened V by 2 bases and J by 2 bases, and 13 bases separated the two germline ends. The CDR3 loop reads CASSVGAFSNTGELFF. Here the CDR3 DNA reads TGTGCCAGCAGCGTTGGGGCCTTCTCAAACACCGGGGAGCTGTTTTTT.

The chain couples TRBV28 to TRBJ1-5; no firm D call. The germline CDR1 and CDR2 sequences are MDHEN and SYDVKM. The length of the CDR3 is 15 residues. Trimming pared 4 bases from V and 2 bases from J, leaving 12 bases between. The CDR3 nucleotides read TGTGCCAGCAGTTACGGAGGGCTCGGCAATCAGCCCCAGCATTTT. Amino acids: CASSYGGLGNQPQHF.

The chain carries TRBV5-1 and TRBJ2-3; TRBD1 agrees at 7 bases. V lost 2 bases and J lost 1; bases outside the gene matches: 10. Germline lookup yields CDR1 SGHRS and CDR2 YFSETQ. The CDR3 has 17 amino acids. The CDR3: CASSFSIGGSGTDTQYF. The DNA of the CDR3 is TGCGCCAGCAGCTTTAGTATAGGGGGCTCTGGCACAGATACGCAGTATTTT.

V gene TRBV29-1 combines with J gene TRBJ2-5, with D perhaps TRBD1 (5 bases). The J call may not be correct, given that the DNA end is closer to TRBJ2-7. This CDR3 has 13 amino acids. Germline lookup yields CDR1 SQVTM and CDR2 ANQGSEA. The CDR3 spells CSVTRTGNHEQYF. The CDR3 region has the DNA TGCAGCGTGACCCGAACAGGTAACCACGAGCAGTACTTC.

The chain employs TRBV7-6 and TRBJ2-1; 11 nucleotides match TRBD2. CDR1 is SGHVS, CDR2 FNYEAQ, per germline. This CDR3 comprises 15 residues. The junction had 5 bases not matched to a gene; V was cut back by 1 base and J by 9 bases. CDR3 amino acids: CASSLVAGGPGEQFF. In DNA form, the CDR3 reads TGTGCCAGCAGCTTAGTAGCGGGAGGGCCGGGTGAGCAGTTCTTC.

This clone appeared a few times. This rearrangement joins TRBV6-1 to TRBJ2-7; D is possibly TRBD1 (5 bases). This CDR3 has 14 amino acids. V lost 0 bases, J lost 4 bases, and 10 bases lay in between. Germline CDR1 and CDR2: MNHNS and SASEGT. The CDR3 DNA reads TGTGCCAGCAGTGAAGCAGGGGCCATATACGAGCAGTACTTC. The encoded protein is CASSEAGAIYEQYF.

V usage is TRBV9 and J usage is TRBJ2-1; D gene uncertain. CDR1 and CDR2 from the germline V gene are SGDLS and YYNGEE. This CDR3 has 18 amino acids. V gave up 4 bases and J gave up 1 base, with 21 bases separating them. The CDR3 DNA reads TGTGCCAGCAGCCAAAATTCCTTAGGCGGCACTTCCTACAATGAGCAGTTCTTC. This gives the protein CASSQNSLGGTSYNEQFF.

The chain links TRBV4-3 to TRBJ1-2; TRBD1 might be the D (6 bases). Germline loops: CDR1 LGHNA, CDR2 YSLEER. The CDR3 contains 14 residues. The V end was cut by 0 bases, the J end by 8 bases, with 13 bases between. CDR3 loop: CASSQDHGQRGYTF. The CDR3 nucleotides read TGCGCCAGCAGCCAAGATCACGGACAGCGGGGCTACACCTTC.

The J gene is TRBJ1-5, the V gene TRBV6-5; 8 bases line up with TRBD1. The length of the CDR3 is 15 residues. The germline CDR1 and CDR2 sequences are MNHEY and SVGAGI. V shed 5 bases, J shed 0 bases, and the junction held 3 bases outside the gene matches. CDR3: CASSRTGFSNQPQHF. Written as DNA, the CDR3 is TGTGCCAGCAGTAGGACAGGGTTTAGCAATCAGCCCCAGCATTTT.

The chain has TRBV19 and TRBJ2-1; 9 nucleotides line up with TRBD1. CDR1 is LNHDA and CDR2 is SQIVND in the germline V gene (reference sequence). This CDR3 spans 13 amino acids. The J segment lost 3 bases and the V segment lost 7 bases, leaving 1 base of the junction unmatched. The CDR3 nucleotides are TGTGCCAGTACGGGACAGGGCTACAATGAGCAGTTCTTC. Amino acids: CASTGQGYNEQFF. Supplemented by reference TRBV19 and TRBJ2-1, the full variable domain reads DGGITQSPKYLFRKEGQNVTLSCEQNLNHDAMYWYRQDPGQGLRLIYYSQIVNDFQKGDIAEGYSVSREKKESFPLTVTSAQKNPTAFYLCASTGQGYNEQFFGPGTRLTVL.

This clone was detected once. V is TRBV28 and J is TRBJ2-7, with a possible D match to TRBD2 (7 bases). V lost 4 bases to trimming and J lost 7 bases, with 23 bases between them. This CDR3 contains 16 residues. From germline, CDR1 is MDHEN and CDR2 SYDVKM. CDR3 nucleotides: TGTGCCAGCAGTTCCCCCGGGGCGGGGGCCCGGGGAGAGCAGTACTTC. This sequence encodes CASSSPGAGARGEQYF.

This sequence joins TRBV12-5 and TRBJ2-1, with TRBD1 identical over 7 bases. Germline trimming cut 8 bases from V and 4 bases from J; bases unmatched to any gene: 8. In germline, CDR1 is LGHNT, CDR2 FRNRAP. This CDR3 contains 14 residues. The CDR3 nucleotides are TGTGCTAGTTCTAAATGGACAGGTTACAATGAGCAGTTCTTC. It specifies CASSKWTGYNEQFF.

The genes are TRBV7-6 and TRBJ1-5, with D possibly being TRBD1 (5 bases). Germline assignment: CDR1 SGHVS and CDR2 FNYEAQ. The CDR3 totals 14 residues. Trimming removed 2 bases from V and 7 bases from J, with 12 bases in between. The CDR3, as DNA: TGTGCCAGCAGCTTATCGGGGGTCGGGCAGCCCCAGCATTTT. It specifies CASSLSGVGQPQHF.

The chain couples TRBV27 to TRBJ2-5; 15 nucleotides match TRBD2. CDR3 size: 19 residues. CDR1 MNHEY and CDR2 SMNVEV come from the germline V gene (reference sequence). The junction had 16 bases not matched to a gene; V was cut back by 5 bases and J by 6 bases. The CDR3 sequence is CASSPPGLAGGQWAKTQYF. The CDR3 coding sequence is TGTGCCAGCAGTCCCCCGGGACTAGCGGGAGGTCAATGGGCGAAGACCCAGTACTTC.

The chain recombines TRBV6-6 with TRBJ2-1; unclear D gene. The CDR3 runs to 13 residues. V gave up 2 bases and J gave up 5 bases, with 7 bases separating them. The germline CDR1 and CDR2 sequences are MNHNY and SVGAGI (reference sequence). CDR3 bases: TGTGCCAGCAGTTACAGAGGCCACAATGAGCAGTTCTTC. The encoded protein is CASSYRGHNEQFF.

The chain employs TRBV11-3 and TRBJ2-7, with TRBD2 identical over 8 bases. The CDR3 runs 15 residues. CDR1 SGHNT and CDR2 YENEEA come from the germline V gene. The V and J ends lost 4 bases and 5 bases, in that order; junction bases with no gene match: 10. CDR3 nucleotide sequence: TGTGCCAGCAGCTCCTTCGGAGCGGGAGTCGACGAGCAGTACTTC. This sequence encodes CASSSFGAGVDEQYF.